These 20 T cell receptor beta chains were all obtained from the same sample, sequenced in a study of blood T cell repertoires in COVID-19. Libraries were prepared by immunoSEQ multiplex PCR; TCRdb keeps only in-frame clonotypes and omits some of them. The repertoire holds 350,000 to 400,000 clones, about 90% seen once, with roughly 3% in the top ten. Sample: PBMCs or T cells enriched from blood (not recorded which). These receptors all come from a woman aged 25 to 39 who had recovered from COVID-19.

This clone was observed a handful of times. This rearrangement joins TRBV12-3 or TRBV12-4 to TRBJ1-2; maybe TRBD1 (5 bases). The V gene lost 5 bases and the J gene lost 7 bases, with 11 bases spanning the gap. This CDR3 spans 12 amino acids. The CDR3: CASSPVGGGYTF. CDR3 coding DNA: TGTGCCAGCAGTCCCGTGGGGGGTGGCTACACCTTC.

The CDR3 spells CASSQGGLSSTQYF. CDR3 sequence (DNA): TGTGCCAGCAGCCAAGGAGGGCTTTCGAGTACGCAGTATTTT. The rearrangement uses TRBV7-3 and TRBJ2-3; D is possibly TRBD2 (6 bases). The CDR3 consists of 14 residues. Germline V gene data show CDR1 as SGHTA and CDR2 as FQGTGA. Between the trimmed V and J ends, which lost 5 bases and 8 bases, there was a span of 17 bases.

The V call is TRBV5-1, the J call TRBJ2-1; TRBD1 agrees at 10 bases. The CDR3 runs 14 residues. Germline CDR1 is SGHRS and CDR2 is YFSETQ. The V and J ends lost 4 bases and 5 bases, in that order; junction bases with no gene match: 3. As DNA, the CDR3 is TGCGCCAGCAGCACCGGGACAGGGGACAATGAGCAGTTCTTC. Its translation is CASSTGTGDNEQFF. Supplemented by reference TRBV5-1 and TRBJ2-1, the full variable domain reads KAGVTQTPRYLIKTRGQQVTLSCSPISGHRSVSWYQQTPGQGLQFLFEYFSETQRNKGNFPGRFSGRQFSNSRSEMNVSTLELGDSALYLCASSTGTGDNEQFFGPGTRLTVL.

About this clone itself: The same CDR3 also results from other DNA sequences found in this sample. The J gene is TRBJ2-1, the V gene TRBV11-3; the D gene is possibly TRBD2 (6 bases). This CDR3 contains 13 residues. The V and J ends lost 3 bases and 7 bases respectively, with 10 bases between them. Germline V gene lookup returns CDR1 SGHNT and CDR2 YENEEA. This CDR3 is CASSLGTGNEQFF. CDR3 nucleotides: TGTGCCAGCAGCTTGGGGACTGGAAATGAGCAGTTCTTC. The full variable domain, completed using reference TRBV11-3 and TRBJ2-1, is EAGVVQSPRYKIIEKKQPVAFWCNPISGHNTLYWYLQNLGQGPELLIRYENEEAVDDSQLPKDRFSAERLKGVDSTLKIQPAELGDSAVYLCASSLGTGNEQFFGPGTRLTVL.

The rearrangement links TRBV11-2 to TRBJ1-5; D is perhaps TRBD1 (6 bases). The CDR3 sequence is 17 residues long. V lost 0 bases and J 3 bases, leaving 15 bases between the germline ends. Germline V lookup: CDR1 SGHAT, CDR2 FQNNGV. This chain's CDR3 is CASSLDVTQGYNQPQHF. The CDR3 DNA reads TGTGCCAGCAGCTTAGATGTAACGCAGGGGTACAATCAGCCCCAGCATTTT.

In DNA form, the CDR3 reads TGTGCCAGCAGCCAATACCGGGAAGATTCACCCCTCCACTTT. Protein: CASSQYREDSPLHF. J is TRBJ1-6 and V is TRBV3-1 (or the pseudogene TRBV3-2), with D unclear. This CDR3 region has 14 residues. V was trimmed by 2 bases and J by 8 bases, leaving 10 bases between them. Per germline, CDR1 LGHDT and CDR2 YNNKEL (reference sequence).

The J gene is TRBJ2-7, the V gene TRBV27; 7 bases map to TRBD1. The V segment lost 6 bases and the J segment 3 bases; nucleotides outside the gene matches: 8. Germline assignment: CDR1 MNHEY and CDR2 SMNVEV (reference sequence). The length of the CDR3 is 14 residues. CDR3 nucleotides: TGTGCCAGCAGCCGCCCGACAGGGAACTACGAGCAGTACTTC. Protein: CASSRPTGNYEQYF.

This clone occurred a few times. This chain uses TRBV19 with TRBJ1-5; 7 nucleotides match TRBD1. Germline CDR1 is LNHDA and CDR2 is SQIVND (reference sequence). The ends lost 1 base at V and 4 bases at J; junction bases unmatched: 7. The CDR3 spans 16 residues. This CDR3 reads CASSIVRGGANQPQHF. The CDR3 nucleotides read TGTGCCAGTAGTATAGTGCGAGGGGGCGCGAATCAGCCCCAGCATTTT.

This clone was counted once. The DNA for the CDR3 is TGTGCCAGCAGCGTTCGAGGGGGAGGGGAGAACACTGAAGCTTTCTTT. Translated, it gives CASSVRGGGENTEAFF. The rearrangement links TRBV9 to TRBJ1-1; TRBD1 might be the D (6 bases). Per the germline V gene, CDR1 is SGDLS and CDR2 is YYNGEE. V dropped 2 bases and J dropped 1 base, with 15 bases sitting between them. The CDR3 is 16 residues long.

This clone was counted a single time. V gene TRBV30 combines with J gene TRBJ1-1, with D perhaps TRBD1 (6 bases). Trimming took off 5 bases at V and 7 bases at J, with 14 bases between the two ends. The germline V gene has CDR1 GTSNPN and CDR2 SVGIG (reference sequence). The CDR3 runs to 12 residues. The DNA for the CDR3 is TGTGCCTGGGGGGGGGCGCGGGTTGAAGCTTTCTTT. It translates to CAWGGARVEAFF.

This sequence joins TRBV3-1 (or the pseudogene TRBV3-2) and TRBJ1-5, with 7 bases identical to TRBD1. CDR1 and CDR2 (germline): LGHDT, YNNKEL (reference sequence). This CDR3 is 13 amino acids long. The ends lost 2 bases at V and 6 bases at J; junction bases unmatched: 1. The CDR3 reads CASSQTGVQPQHF. CDR3 in DNA: TGTGCCAGCAGCCAAACAGGGGTTCAGCCCCAGCATTTT.

The CDR3 is CASSVRSGGAYNEQFF. The CDR3 bases are TGTGCCAGCAGCGTGCGTAGCGGGGGGGCCTACAATGAGCAGTTCTTC. J is TRBJ2-1 and V is TRBV9, with 11 bases that match TRBD2. Trimming cost V 2 bases and J 2 bases; bases outside gene matches: 3. Germline V gene sequence: CDR1 SGDLS, CDR2 YYNGEE. The CDR3 is 16 amino acids.

The chain links TRBV5-1 to TRBJ1-4, with D maybe TRBD1 (5 bases). The V end lost 1 base, the J end lost 8 bases, and 9 bases lay between the germline ends. The CDR3 contains 13 residues. Germline V lookup: CDR1 SGHRS, CDR2 YFSETQ. In DNA, the CDR3 is TGCGCCAGCAGCTTGAGGGGCACGGAAAAACTGTTTTTT. Its protein product is CASSLRGTEKLFF.

The chain links TRBV19 to TRBJ2-1; possibly TRBD1 for D (5 bases). Trimming took 1 base from V and 6 from J, leaving 16 bases between them. The CDR3 is 16 residues long. CDR1 is LNHDA, CDR2 SQIVND, per germline (reference sequence). The CDR3 reads CASSIGARVRANEQFF. The CDR3 DNA is TGTGCCAGTAGTATAGGTGCCAGGGTAAGGGCCAATGAGCAGTTCTTC.

This clone was recorded only once. The CDR3 sequence is CASSLAGDRGLNLYGYTF. The CDR3 nucleotides read TGTGCCAGCAGCTTAGCTGGGGACAGGGGGCTAAACCTCTATGGCTACACCTTC. This chain uses TRBV7-8 with TRBJ1-2; the match to TRBD1 covers 12 bases. The ends lost 0 bases at V and 4 bases at J; junction bases unmatched: 9. In germline, CDR1 is SGHVS, CDR2 FQNEAQ. This CDR3 has 18 residues. Supplemented by reference TRBV7-8 and TRBJ1-2, the full variable domain reads GAGVSQSPRYKVAKRGQDVALRCDPISGHVSLFWYQQALGQGPEFLTYFQNEAQLDKSGLPSDRFFAERPEGSVSTLKIQRTQQEDSAVYLCASSLAGDRGLNLYGYTFGSGTRLTVV.

The gene calls are TRBV9 and TRBJ1-1, with 8 bases lining up with TRBD1. The junction had 2 bases not matched to a gene; V was cut back by 0 bases and J by 1 base. CDR1 SGDLS and CDR2 YYNGEE come from the germline V gene. This CDR3 spans 15 amino acids. The CDR3 DNA reads TGTGCCAGCAGCGTAGGGGACAGGTGGAACACTGAAGCTTTCTTT. The encoded protein is CASSVGDRWNTEAFF. Using reference TRBV9 and TRBJ1-1 for the parts outside the CDR3, the full variable domain is DSGVTQTPKHLITATGQRVTLRCSPRSGDLSVYWYQQSLDQGLQFLIQYYNGEERAKGNILERFSAQQFPDLHSELNLSSLELGDSALYFCASSVGDRWNTEAFFGQGTRLTVV.

This chain joins TRBV5-8 and TRBJ1-2; a possible D gene is TRBD1 (5 bases). Germline V gives CDR1 SGHTS, CDR2 YDEGEE. V lost 2 bases, J lost 4 bases, and 24 bases lay in between. This CDR3 has 18 amino acids. CDR3 sequence (DNA): TGTGCCAGCAGCTTAGGTGGGGTGGCGGGACGCCTATTCTATGGCTACACCTTC. Its translation: CASSLGGVAGRLFYGYTF.

The chain is built from TRBV27 and TRBJ1-1, with 8 bases lining up with TRBD1. This CDR3 contains 19 residues. The germline V gene has CDR1 MNHEY and CDR2 SMNVEV (reference sequence). V was clipped by 6 bases and J by 2 bases; unmatched bases: 20. The CDR3 here is CASSLLTTGTGSPNTEAFF. Written as DNA, the CDR3 is TGTGCCAGCAGCCTATTAACTACCGGGACAGGTTCACCAAACACTGAAGCTTTCTTT.

This clone was observed once. The rearrangement joins TRBV21-1 to TRBJ2-2; TRBD1 was called by the table and not checked on the DNA. TRBV21-1 is designated a pseudogene. This CDR3 has 14 amino acids. CDR3 nucleotide sequence: TGTGCCAGCAAGGGGACACACAACACCGGGGAGCTGTTTTTT. It specifies CASKGTHNTGELFF.

This chain uses TRBV5-8 with TRBJ2-3; TRBD1 agrees at 7 bases. V gave up 4 bases and J gave up 6 bases; unmatched junction bases: 2. Looked up from germline, CDR1 is SGHTS and CDR2 is YDEGEE. The CDR3 is made up of 12 amino acids. The CDR3 DNA is TGTGCCAGCAGCAGGGACAGTGATACGCAGTATTTT. Its protein product is CASSRDSDTQYF. Using reference TRBV5-8 and TRBJ2-3 for the parts outside the CDR3, the full variable domain is EAGVTQSPTHLIKTRGQQATLRCSPISGHTSVYWYQQALGLGLQFLLWYDEGEERNRGNFPPRFSGRQFPNYSSELNVNALELEDSALYLCASSRDSDTQYFGPGTRLTVL.